The text below deals with one T cell receptor beta chain. This sample was included in a study of blood T cell repertoires in COVID-19. About the study: COVID-19 samples from acute and convalescent phases originated in the United States, Italy and Spain. In each case, the material was cDNA or gDNA derived from T cells, B-cell-depleted T cells, or PBMCs.

The germline CDR1 and CDR2 sequences are LGHDT and YNNKEL (reference sequence). The CDR3 spans 13 residues. Trimming removed 1 base from V and 6 bases from J, with 6 bases in between. In the original processing: Using reference gene primer amplification, nucleated cell counts were estimated. Libraries were prepared by immunoSEQ multiplex PCR; TCRdb keeps only in-frame clonotypes and omits some of them. V and J calls and clone size come straight from that table; D and trimming were deduced from the DNA. The sample shows approximately 220,000 clones, approximately 83% of them seen only once. The source is a man between 40 and 49 years old with acute or convalescent COVID-19. The chain combines TRBV3-1 (or the pseudogene TRBV3-2) with TRBJ2-2; D gene ambiguous. Sequences were obtained from peripheral blood. The CDR3 here is CASSQGRAGELFF. The DNA for the CDR3 is TGTGCCAGCAGCCAAGGTCGGGCCGGGGAGCTGTTTTTT.